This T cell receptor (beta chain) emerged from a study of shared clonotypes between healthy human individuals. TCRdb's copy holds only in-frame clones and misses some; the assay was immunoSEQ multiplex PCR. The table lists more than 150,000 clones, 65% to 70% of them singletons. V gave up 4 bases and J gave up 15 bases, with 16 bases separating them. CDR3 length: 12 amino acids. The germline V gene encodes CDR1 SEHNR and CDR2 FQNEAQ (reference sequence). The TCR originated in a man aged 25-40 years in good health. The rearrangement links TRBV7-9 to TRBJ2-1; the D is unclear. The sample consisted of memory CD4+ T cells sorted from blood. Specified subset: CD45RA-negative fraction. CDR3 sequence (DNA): TGTGCCAGCAGCTCAACCTCTGGCCTCCTGTTCTTC. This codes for CASSSTSGLLFF. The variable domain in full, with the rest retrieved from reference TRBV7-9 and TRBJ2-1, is DTGVSQNPRHKITKRGQNVTFRCDPISEHNRLYWYRQTLGQGPEFLTYFQNEAQLEKSRLLSDRFSAERPKGSFSTLEIQRTEQGDSAMYLCASSSTSGLLFFGPGTRLTVL.